The following is a TCR beta chain sequence with its context. These data belong to a study of T cell responses to AZD1222 COVID-19 vaccine. Generated by immunoSEQ multiplex PCR, the TCRdb table keeps only in-frame clones and is missing some. In the table there are 99,000 or so clones, 93% of which are singletons. The sequence derives from an adult in good health. The sample was peripheral blood, taken on day 0 of AZD1222 vaccination.

The CDR3 DNA reads TGTGCCAGCACCTTCGGGAGGGGAGACTATGGCTACACCTTC. Its translation: CASTFGRGDYGYTF. The rearrangement joins TRBV7-9 to TRBJ1-2, with D possibly being TRBD1 (5 bases). The ends were cut back, 7 bases at V and 3 bases at J, with 15 bases in the middle. The germline gives CDR1 SEHNR, CDR2 FQNEAQ (reference sequence). This CDR3 spans 14 amino acids. The full variable domain, completed using reference TRBV7-9 and TRBJ1-2, is DTGVSQNPRHKITKRGQNVTFRCDPISEHNRLYWYRQTLGQGPEFLTYFQNEAQLEKSRLLSDRFSAERPKGSFSTLEIQRTEQGDSAMYLCASTFGRGDYGYTFGSGTRLTVV.